A single sample gave rise to the 23 T cell receptor beta chains below, sequenced in a study of T cells in Graves' hyperthyroidism and ophthalmopathy. RNA transcripts yielded amplified TCR beta CDR3 regions. HTBI primers were the set used in a first-round RT-PCR of the TCR CDR3. TCRdb independently ran MiXCR on the multiplex PCR reads; one entry per CDR3 protein. The sample records about 540,000 distinct CDR3 sequences, just over 45% being singletons. The sequenced sample was peripheral blood or thyroid tissue (not recorded which). Receptor source: a woman aged 18-29 years with Graves' hyperthyroidism.

The chain joins TRBV29-1 to TRBJ1-4, with TRBD1 as a possible D gene (5 bases). The germline V gene has CDR1 SQVTM and CDR2 ANQGSEA. V was clipped by 5 bases and J by 3 bases, with 7 bases between them. This CDR3 region has 12 residues. The CDR3 DNA reads as TGCAGCGTTACAGGATCTAATGAAAAACTGTTTTTT. Protein product: CSVTGSNEKLFF.

This clonotype was detected many times. This chain uses TRBV7-2 with TRBJ1-4; D gene uncertain. The CDR3 runs to 14 residues. V lost 0 bases and J lost 6, with 8 bases in between. Germline V CDR1 and CDR2: SGHTA, FQGNSA. The CDR3 is CASSLAHGDEKLFF. In DNA, the CDR3 is TGTGCCAGCAGCTTAGCGCACGGTGATGAAAAACTGTTTTTT.

The J gene is TRBJ1-5, the V gene TRBV20-1; D possibly corresponds to TRBD1 (5 bases). The germline CDR1 and CDR2 sequences are DFQATT and SNEGSKA (reference sequence). Trimming left V 2 bases short and J 2 bases short, with 10 bases between. This CDR3 comprises 14 residues. The chain's CDR3 is CSARPRVGNQPQHF. CDR3 nucleotide sequence: TGCAGTGCTAGACCCAGGGTAGGCAATCAGCCCCAGCATTTT.

This rearrangement joins TRBV7-2 to TRBJ1-1; TRBD1 is a possible D gene (5 bases). CDR3 length: 14 amino acids. Trimming removed 5 bases at V and 3 bases at J, with 13 bases between. Per germline, CDR1 SGHTA and CDR2 FQGNSA. The CDR3 protein is CASSVRGRDTEAFF. As DNA, the CDR3 is TGTGCCAGCAGCGTAAGGGGTCGGGACACTGAAGCTTTCTTT.

This chain uses TRBV5-1 with TRBJ1-5; TRBD1 is a possible D gene (6 bases). Germline CDR1 SGHRS, CDR2 YFSETQ. This CDR3 region has 14 residues. V was pared by 1 base and J by 7 bases, with 12 bases between. The DNA for the CDR3 is TGCGCCAGCAGCTTGAGGGGGGAAGGGCAGCCCCAGCATTTT. It codes for CASSLRGEGQPQHF.

This rearrangement joins TRBV24-1 to TRBJ1-2; no clear D. The CDR3 covers 14 residues. Germline V gene data show CDR1 as KGHDR and CDR2 as SFDVKD. V lost 7 bases and J 1 base, leaving 12 bases between the germline ends. The chain's CDR3 is CATSASGDNYGYTF. CDR3 DNA: TGTGCCACCAGCGCCTCAGGCGATAACTATGGCTACACCTTC.

Points on this clonotype: This clone may be a read error of a much larger clone one base away. A read error is likely, as this CDR3 ends without the conserved phenylalanine or tryptophan. The chain is built from TRBV12-3 or TRBV12-4 and TRBJ1-1; D not certain. The CDR3 is 14 residues long. V was pared by 0 bases and J by 3 bases, with 8 bases between. The chain's CDR3 is CASSLASTYTEAFL. DNA for the CDR3: TGTGCCAGCAGTTTAGCGTCGACTTACACTGAAGCTTTCCTT.

The chain carries TRBV7-9 and TRBJ1-2; 7 nucleotides line up with TRBD1. The CDR3 runs to 15 residues. CDR1 is SEHNR and CDR2 is FQNEAQ in the germline V gene (reference sequence). The V gene end was trimmed by 3 bases and the J gene end by 5 bases; junction bases not matched to a gene: 9. CDR3 in amino acids: CASSFGGTADYGYTF. The CDR3 nucleotides read TGTGCCAGCAGCTTTGGAGGGACAGCGGATTATGGCTACACCTTC.

The J gene is TRBJ2-7, the V gene TRBV7-2; D unresolved. Germline V gene sequence: CDR1 SGHTA, CDR2 FQGNSA. V lost 7 bases to trimming and J lost 5 bases, with 12 bases between them. The CDR3 has 12 residues. The chain's CDR3 is CASTAGWNEQYF. In DNA, the CDR3 is TGTGCCAGCACCGCCGGGTGGAACGAGCAGTACTTC.

This clonotype was seen ten or more times. The genes are TRBV7-9 and TRBJ1-1, with D possibly TRBD1 on 6 matching bases. CDR1 and CDR2 (germline): SEHNR, FQNEAQ (reference sequence). The ends were cut back, 5 bases at V and 0 bases at J, with 10 bases in the middle. This CDR3 comprises 14 residues. This CDR3 reads CASSPRTVNTEAFF. In DNA, the CDR3 is TGTGCCAGCAGCCCCAGGACAGTGAACACTGAAGCTTTCTTT.

The chain joins TRBV20-1 to TRBJ1-6, with D possibly TRBD1 on 5 matching bases. V lost 6 bases, J lost 10 bases, and 22 bases lay in between. Germline V gene sequence: CDR1 DFQATT, CDR2 SNEGSKA (reference sequence). The CDR3 length is 15 residues. CDR3 protein: CSASAARGIRSPLHF. The CDR3, as DNA: TGCAGTGCCTCCGCGGCCCGGGGGATTAGGTCACCCCTCCACTTT.

This clonotype occurred many times. The CDR3 spells CASSPQLAGGYEQYF. CDR3 coding DNA: TGTGCCAGCAGCCCTCAACTAGCGGGAGGGTACGAGCAGTACTTC. The rearrangement joins TRBV7-2 to TRBJ2-7; 13 nucleotides match TRBD2. CDR1 SGHTA and CDR2 FQGNSA come from the germline V gene. The J segment lost 4 bases and the V segment lost 5 bases, leaving 5 bases of the junction unmatched. The CDR3 loop spans 15 amino acids.

The table lists this clonotype with a few counts. The chain carries TRBV2 and TRBJ1-1; TRBD1 matches 12 bases. The CDR3 loop spans 13 amino acids. Germline V gene data show CDR1 as SNHLY and CDR2 as FYNNEI. Losses at the gene ends were 8 bases for V and 7 bases for J; bases not matched to a gene: 5. The CDR3 is CASSGQGAGEAFF. CDR3 sequence (DNA): TGTGCCAGCTCGGGACAGGGGGCGGGTGAAGCTTTCTTT.

The chain combines TRBV20-1 with TRBJ2-2; D call uncertain. Per germline, CDR1 DFQATT and CDR2 SNEGSKA (reference sequence). With 3 bases removed from V and 7 bases from J, the gap between germline ends came to 9 bases. This CDR3 is 12 amino acids long. This CDR3 is CSASKASGELFF. The DNA for the CDR3 is TGCAGTGCTAGTAAGGCTAGCGGGGAGCTGTTTTTT.

Details on this clonotype: A much larger clone sits a single nucleotide away, making a read error possible. The chain links TRBV10-2 to TRBJ2-7; tentative D call: TRBD2 (5 bases). The CDR3 runs 14 residues. CDR1 and CDR2 from the germline V gene are WSHSY and SAAADI. CDR3 loop: CTSGGPLSLGEQYF. The DNA for the CDR3 is TGCACCAGCGGAGGCCCGCTGTCCCTCGGCGAGCAGTACTTC.

V usage is TRBV25-1 and J usage is TRBJ1-6; D may be TRBD1 (5 bases). Germline lookup yields CDR1 MGHDK and CDR2 SYGVNS. This CDR3 has 15 amino acids. Trimming cost V 5 bases and J 8 bases, with 16 bases left between them. The CDR3 loop reads CASSLYGTPDSPLHF. The CDR3 nucleotides read TGTGCCAGCAGTCTCTATGGGACGCCGGATTCACCCCTCCACTTT.

This chain connects TRBV7-3 to TRBJ2-1; no definite D call. The CDR3 extends over 14 amino acids. From germline, CDR1 is SGHTA and CDR2 FQGTGA. V lost 6 bases, J lost 0 bases, and 9 bases lay in between. The DNA of the CDR3 is TGTGCCAGCAGTTTATACAGCTCCTACAATGAGCAGTTCTTC. It translates to CASSLYSSYNEQFF.

In its sample, this clonotype was seen many times. The gene calls are TRBV29-1 and TRBJ1-5, with D tentatively TRBD1 (5 bases). This CDR3 has 13 residues. With 4 bases removed from V and 5 bases from J, the gap between germline ends came to 12 bases. CDR1 and CDR2 from the germline V gene are SQVTM and ANQGSEA. Written as DNA, the CDR3 is TGCAGCGTTGTTCCGGGGGGGGATCAGCCCCAGCATTTT. Its protein product is CSVVPGGDQPQHF.

This clonotype was picked up many times. V is TRBV7-2 and J is TRBJ2-6; D remains unclear. The CDR3 runs to 16 residues. V lost 0 bases and J lost 0, with 6 bases in between. Germline V gene sequence: CDR1 SGHTA, CDR2 FQGNSA. CDR3 sequence: CASSLATSSGANVLTF. As DNA, the CDR3 is TGTGCCAGCAGCTTAGCGACCAGCTCTGGGGCCAACGTCCTGACTTTC.

This clonotype was detected many times. V is TRBV2 and J is TRBJ2-6; D is undetermined. The CDR3 totals 16 residues. The V and J ends lost 7 bases and 0 bases respectively, with 13 bases between them. In germline, CDR1 is SNHLY, CDR2 FYNNEI. Here the CDR3 reads CASNGETSSGANVLTF. The DNA of the CDR3 is TGTGCCAGCAACGGCGAGACCAGCTCTGGGGCCAACGTCCTGACTTTC.

The V gene is TRBV20-1, the J gene TRBJ2-7; 9 bases map to TRBD2. The CDR3 is 14 residues long. V trimming: 3 bases; J trimming: 4 bases; junction bases outside the gene matches: 7. Per germline, CDR1 DFQATT and CDR2 SNEGSKA (reference sequence). The chain's CDR3 is CSASFASGIYEQYF. The CDR3 DNA follows: TGCAGTGCTAGTTTCGCTAGCGGGATTTACGAGCAGTACTTC.

This clonotype appeared many times. The rearrangement uses TRBV10-3 and TRBJ2-7; D perhaps matches TRBD1 (5 bases). V was pared by 8 bases and J by 0 bases, with 11 bases between. The CDR3 spans 13 residues. The germline gives CDR1 ENHRY, CDR2 SYGVKD. CDR3 DNA: TGTGCCATCGAGGACACAAGCTCCTACGAGCAGTACTTC. This sequence encodes CAIEDTSSYEQYF.

This clonotype has just one count. The chain links TRBV6-1 to TRBJ2-7; perhaps TRBD2 as D (5 bases). V gave up 6 bases and J gave up 6 bases, with 18 bases separating them. This CDR3 region has 14 residues. In germline, CDR1 is MNHNS, CDR2 SASEGT. This CDR3 is CASSQAGGTFEQYF. In DNA form, the CDR3 reads TGTGCCAGCAGCCAAGCTGGAGGCACATTCGAGCAGTACTTC.